The rows below give T cell receptor beta chains drawn from one sample of a study of T cell repertoires in cytomegalovirus infection. From the reads, TCRdb called clonotypes with MiXCR, one entry per CDR3 protein. The sample includes around 550,000 distinct CDR3 sequences, around 27% of them seen just once. The sample was PBMCs. The receptors were sampled from a human donor in good health (CMV status not recorded). Some clones in this sample may be carry-over from other donors' samples. Both conserved end residues are part of each CDR3. Fields, in order: clone size, J gene, V gene, D gene, CDR3 DNA, CDR3 protein. A D gene is named only where the DNA matches it firmly. The size field is filled for only some rows; it gives once, few, many or a size class.

size: NA; J: TRBJ1-2; V: TRBV24-1; D: NA; DNA: TGTGCCACCAGTGATTGGAGACTTAACTATGGCTACACCTTC; CDR3: CATSDWRLNYGYTF
size: few; J: TRBJ2-2; V: TRBV28; D: NA; DNA: TGTGCCAGCATACCCGGGACGGCAAACACCGGGGAGCTGTTTTTT; CDR3: CASIPGTANTGELFF
size: NA; J: TRBJ1-4; V: TRBV11-2; D: NA; DNA: TGTGCCAGCAGCTTAGACAGGGGTTTAAATGAAAAACTGTTTTTT; CDR3: CASSLDRGLNEKLFF
size: NA; J: TRBJ1-2; V: TRBV2; D: NA; DNA: TGTGCCAGCAGTGTCGAGCTCTTCTATGGCTACACCTTC; CDR3: CASSVELFYGYTF
size: many; J: TRBJ1-3; V: TRBV7-2; D: NA; DNA: TGTGCCAGCAGCTTAGATCCGGGGCCTGGAAACACCATATATTTT; CDR3: CASSLDPGPGNTIYF
size: few; J: TRBJ2-7; V: TRBV28; D: NA; DNA: TGTGCCAGCAGTTTATCGGGACTCTCCTACGAGCAGTACTTC; CDR3: CASSLSGLSYEQYF
size: few; J: TRBJ1-2; V: TRBV12-3/TRBV12-4; D: NA; DNA: TGTGCCAGCAGCTACACCAATCCGAACTATGGCTACACCTTC; CDR3: CASSYTNPNYGYTF
size: many; J: TRBJ1-1; V: TRBV28; D: NA; DNA: TGTGCCAGCCTGGGGGGGGCAGCGTGGACTGAAGCTTTCTTT; CDR3: CASLGGAAWTEAFF
size: NA; J: TRBJ2-7; V: TRBV20-1; D: TRBD2; DNA: TGCAGTGCCCAGCGGGAAGTTTTCTCCTACGAGCAGTACTTC; CDR3: CSAQREVFSYEQYF
size: many; J: TRBJ1-2; V: TRBV7-2; D: TRBD1; DNA: TGTGCCAGCAGCTTAGTGTGGCGGGCAGGGGGCGCGTCCACCTATGGCTACACCTTC; CDR3: CASSLVWRAGGASTYGYTF
size: NA; J: TRBJ2-1; V: TRBV7-2; D: TRBD2; DNA: TGTGCCAACAAGAGGACTAGCGGGAGTAATGAGCAGTTCTTC; CDR3: CANKRTSGSNEQFF
size: once; J: TRBJ1-6; V: TRBV20-1; D: NA; DNA: TGCAGTGCTCCCGAGGTTGGAGGGTCCTATAATTCACCCCTCCACTTT; CDR3: CSAPEVGGSYNSPLHF
size: few; J: TRBJ1-1; V: TRBV20-1; D: NA; DNA: TGCAGTGCAGGGGGGGGATCCGACACTGAAGCTTTCTTT; CDR3: CSAGGGSDTEAFF
size: many; J: TRBJ2-7; V: TRBV7-8; D: NA; DNA: TGTGCCAGCAGCCTGGGGCCAGGGGGGTACGAGCAGTACTTC; CDR3: CASSLGPGGYEQYF
size: NA; J: TRBJ1-2; V: TRBV12-3/TRBV12-4; D: NA; DNA: TGTGCCAGCAGTGTCCACAGCTATGGCTACACCTTC; CDR3: CASSVHSYGYTF
size: few; J: TRBJ1-1; V: TRBV4-1; D: TRBD1; DNA: TGCGCCAGCAGCCAAGAGGAGGACAGGCCCTACACTGAAGCTTTCTTT; CDR3: CASSQEEDRPYTEAFF
size: many; J: TRBJ2-7; V: TRBV7-8; D: NA; DNA: TGTGCCAGCAGCCCCGCAGGGGTATCCTACGAGCAGTACTTC; CDR3: CASSPAGVSYEQYF
size: NA; J: TRBJ2-7; V: TRBV6-2/TRBV6-3; D: TRBD2; DNA: TGTGCCACGGGAAGCGGGATCGGCTACGAGCAGTACTTC; CDR3: CATGSGIGYEQYF
size: many; J: TRBJ2-5; V: TRBV7-2; D: NA; DNA: TGTGCCAGCAGCTTAGTTCCTAGGGGAGAGACCCAGTACTTC; CDR3: CASSLVPRGETQYF
size: NA; J: TRBJ2-7; V: TRBV20-1; D: NA; DNA: TGCAGTGCTAGAGATATGTTTGGCCGGTCTGACTCCTACGAGCAGTACTTC; CDR3: CSARDMFGRSDSYEQYF
size: NA; J: TRBJ2-6; V: TRBV20-1; D: NA; DNA: TGCAGTGCAAAAAGGGGCTCTGGGGCCAACGTCCTGACTTTC; CDR3: CSAKRGSGANVLTF
size: NA; J: TRBJ2-5; V: TRBV7-8; D: NA; DNA: TGTGCCAGCAGCTTAGCGACGGTACGAGAGACCCAGTACTTC; CDR3: CASSLATVRETQYF
size: few; J: TRBJ1-1; V: TRBV7-3; D: TRBD1; DNA: TGTGCCAGCAGCACCGGGGACAGTCGGAGAGCTTTCTTT; CDR3: CASSTGDSRRAFF
size: few; J: TRBJ2-1; V: TRBV10-3; D: TRBD1; DNA: TGTGCCATCAGCCATACAGGGGATGATGAGCAGTTCTTC; CDR3: CAISHTGDDEQFF
size: NA; J: TRBJ2-3; V: TRBV29-1; D: NA; DNA: TGCAGCGCCTCCGCGGCCCTTACCGCAGATACGCAGTATTTT; CDR3: CSASAALTADTQYF
size: few; J: TRBJ2-1; V: TRBV12-3/TRBV12-4; D: NA; DNA: TGTGCCAGCAGTGCAGGGCTTTGGTCCTACAATGAGCAGTTCTTC; CDR3: CASSAGLWSYNEQFF
size: few; J: TRBJ2-7; V: TRBV4-1; D: TRBD1; DNA: TGCGCCAGCAGCCTCGGATTACAGGGGCGGGAGCAGTACTTC; CDR3: CASSLGLQGREQYF
size: few; J: TRBJ1-1; V: TRBV4-2; D: NA; DNA: TGTGCCAGCAGCCCCCCAACGGGTGAAGCTTTCTTT; CDR3: CASSPPTGEAFF
size: few; J: TRBJ2-7; V: TRBV7-8; D: NA; DNA: TGTGCCAGCAGCCGAGGAGGGGGAAACTCCTACGAGCAGTACTTC; CDR3: CASSRGGGNSYEQYF
size: few; J: TRBJ2-3; V: TRBV6-4; D: TRBD2; DNA: TGTGCCAGCAGTCCCCTTGCAGCGGGAGTGCCAGATACGCAGTATTTT; CDR3: CASSPLAAGVPDTQYF
size: many; J: TRBJ2-1; V: TRBV7-2; D: NA; DNA: TGTGCCAGCAGCGGAGGGGGGACTAAGCGAAACTATGAGCAGTTCTTC; CDR3: CASSGGGTKRNYEQFF
size: NA; J: TRBJ1-2; V: TRBV27; D: NA; DNA: TGTGCCAGCAGAACTGACGGGTTCGATGGCTACACCTTC; CDR3: CASRTDGFDGYTF
size: NA; J: TRBJ2-2; V: TRBV6-6; D: TRBD2; DNA: TGTGCCAGCAGAACTACTAGCGCCAACACCGGGGAGCTGTTTTTT; CDR3: CASRTTSANTGELFF
size: few; J: TRBJ2-3; V: TRBV9; D: TRBD1; DNA: TGTGCCAGCAGCGCCTCCGACAGGGTCAACACAGATACGCAGTATTTT; CDR3: CASSASDRVNTDTQYF
size: NA; J: TRBJ2-5; V: TRBV29-1; D: NA; DNA: TGCAGCGTTGAAGCGGCGCCCCAAGAGACCCAGTACTTC; CDR3: CSVEAAPQETQYF
size: many; J: TRBJ1-5; V: TRBV7-2; D: TRBD1; DNA: TGTGCCAGCAGCTCAACAGGGGCATCTAGCAATCAGCCCCAGCATTTT; CDR3: CASSSTGASSNQPQHF